These 16 T cell receptor beta chains originate from one sample sequenced in a study of shared clonotypes between healthy human individuals. Measured with immunoSEQ multiplex PCR; TCRdb has only the in-frame clones, and not every one. The sample consists of 150,000 to 200,000 clones, 66% of them appearing once. Sequences were obtained from memory CD4+ T cells sorted from blood. Stated subset: CD45RA-negative fraction. Source of these receptors: a young man in good health.

The chain uses TRBV7-3 and TRBJ1-1; D may be TRBD1 (5 bases). The CDR3 loop spans 13 amino acids. The germline V gene has CDR1 SGHTA and CDR2 FQGTGA. The ends were cut back, 6 bases at V and 2 bases at J, with 10 bases in the middle. The CDR3 spells CASSTGTNTEAFF. The CDR3 bases are TGTGCCAGCAGTACCGGGACTAACACTGAAGCTTTCTTT.

The chain uses TRBV5-1 and TRBJ2-1; D not resolved. CDR3 length: 14 amino acids. Looked up from germline, CDR1 is SGHRS and CDR2 is YFSETQ. Trimming took off 4 bases at V and 5 bases at J, with 13 bases between the two ends. The chain's CDR3 is CASSPPGIHNEQFF. CDR3 sequence (DNA): TGCGCCAGCAGCCCTCCAGGTATCCACAATGAGCAGTTCTTC.

The gene calls are TRBV2 and TRBJ1-5; D remains unclear. V lost 7 bases to trimming and J lost 4 bases, with 11 bases between them. Germline CDR1 reads SNHLY; CDR2 reads FYNNEI. This CDR3 is built from 13 residues. The CDR3 DNA reads TGTGCCAGCAAGAGGGAGGGAAATCAGCCCCAGCATTTT. It encodes CASKREGNQPQHF.

This chain joins TRBV6-5 and TRBJ2-3; D is unclear. Germline assignment: CDR1 MNHEY and CDR2 SVGAGI. The V end lost 6 bases, the J end lost 3 bases, and 7 bases lay between the germline ends. The CDR3 length is 12 residues. The CDR3 here is CASRGRTDTQYF. The CDR3 DNA follows: TGTGCCAGCAGAGGTAGAACAGATACGCAGTATTTT.

The chain couples TRBV29-1 to TRBJ1-2, with 11 bases fitting TRBD1. Germline values: CDR1 SQVTM, CDR2 ANQGSEA. The CDR3 consists of 18 residues. The ends lost 0 bases at V and 1 base at J; junction bases unmatched: 10. The CDR3 sequence: CSVEDHGGGTGGNYGYTF. The DNA of the CDR3 is TGCAGCGTTGAAGATCATGGCGGTGGGACAGGGGGTAACTATGGCTACACCTTC.

The chain employs TRBV7-2 and TRBJ1-3; D remains unclear. In germline, CDR1 is SGHTA, CDR2 FQGNSA. V gave up 5 bases and J gave up 2 bases, with 4 bases separating them. The CDR3 consists of 12 residues. The DNA for the CDR3 is TGTGCCAGCAGCAGGGCTGGAAACACCATATATTTT. As protein: CASSRAGNTIYF.

The V call is TRBV10-3, the J call TRBJ2-1; TRBD2 aligns across 12 bases. In germline, CDR1 is ENHRY, CDR2 SYGVKD. V shed 3 bases, J shed 8 bases, and the junction held 11 bases outside the gene matches. The CDR3 length is 17 residues. The CDR3 nucleotides read TGTGCCATCAGTGACCTACCAACTAGCGGGAGGCTTTATGAGCAGTTCTTC. Encoded protein: CAISDLPTSGRLYEQFF.

A remark on this clone: A much more abundant neighbour one base away suggests this may be a read error. The V and J genes are TRBV5-1 and TRBJ2-3; D is perhaps TRBD2 (5 bases). CDR1 is SGHRS and CDR2 is YFSETQ in the germline V gene. The CDR3 length is 15 residues. The CDR3 DNA reads TGCGCCAACAGCTTGGCTCGCGGGCACACAGATACGCAGTATTTT. Amino acid sequence: CANSLARGHTDTQYF. The full variable domain, completed using reference TRBV5-1 and TRBJ2-3, is KAGVTQTPRYLIKTRGQQVTLSCSPISGHRSVSWYQQTPGQGLQFLFEYFSETQRNKGNFPGRFSGRQFSNSRSEMNVSTLELGDSALYLCANSLARGHTDTQYFGPGTRLTVL.

Only a few counts were recorded for this clone. In the same sample, other DNA sequences code for this CDR3. J is TRBJ2-5 and V is TRBV18, with 7 bases fitting TRBD1. The CDR3 runs to 13 residues. Germline CDR1 KGHSH, CDR2 LQKENI. With 3 bases clipped from V and 5 bases from J, the junction kept 3 bases outside the gene matches. The CDR3: CASSPGTEETQYF. The CDR3 bases are TGTGCCAGCTCACCTGGGACAGAGGAGACCCAGTACTTC.

The chain joins TRBV25-1 to TRBJ1-1, with 7 bases identical to TRBD1. Germline V gene sequence: CDR1 MGHDK, CDR2 SYGVNS. The V and J ends lost 2 bases and 9 bases, in that order; junction bases with no gene match: 6. CDR3 length equals 13 residues. For the CDR3, the DNA is TGTGCCAGCAGTGAACAGCAGGGGGGGAAAGCTTTCTTT. It is translated as CASSEQQGGKAFF.

This clone has a count of ten or more. The chain uses TRBV4-3 and TRBJ2-6; 10 nucleotides line up with TRBD1. The germline gives CDR1 LGHNA, CDR2 YSLEER. V lost 1 base and J lost 0; bases outside the gene matches: 0. The length of the CDR3 is 17 residues. The CDR3 nucleotides are TGCGCCAGCAGCCAAGGGGACAGGGGCTCTGGGGCCAACGTCCTGACTTTC. It translates to CASSQGDRGSGANVLTF.

V gene TRBV25-1 combines with J gene TRBJ2-5; D is undetermined. Germline CDR1 MGHDK, CDR2 SYGVNS. Trimming stripped 4 bases from V and 1 base from J, with 1 base between. This CDR3 spans 11 amino acids. CDR3: CASSAQETQYF. The CDR3 DNA reads TGTGCCAGCAGTGCCCAAGAGACCCAGTACTTC.

This clone has just a few counts. The chain links TRBV10-2 to TRBJ2-3; D is undetermined. The CDR3 consists of 14 residues. V was clipped by 4 bases and J by 0 bases, with 8 bases between them. Per the germline V gene, CDR1 is WSHSY and CDR2 is SAAADI. The CDR3: CASSGVRSTDTQYF. The CDR3 bases are TGCGCCAGCAGTGGTGTTCGTAGCACAGATACGCAGTATTTT.

This clone has more than one count but fewer than ten. This sequence joins TRBV4-3 and TRBJ2-1; D is unclear. Germline CDR1 and CDR2: LGHNA and YSLEER. Trimming took 1 base from V and 7 from J, leaving 8 bases between them. The CDR3 covers 13 residues. As DNA, the CDR3 is TGCGCCAGCAGCCAAGCCCGAGCAAATGAGCAGTTCTTC. It codes for CASSQARANEQFF.

The chain combines TRBV15 with TRBJ2-1, with 8 bases that match TRBD1. The V segment lost 6 bases and the J segment 5 bases; nucleotides outside the gene matches: 12. Germline CDR1 reads LNHNV; CDR2 reads YYDKDF (reference sequence). The CDR3 runs 16 residues. The CDR3 DNA is TGTGCCACCAGAGGGACAGGAGTTTTTTCCAACAATGAGCAGTTCTTC. This gives the protein CATRGTGVFSNNEQFF. The entire variable domain, with the rest obtained from reference TRBV15 and TRBJ2-1, is as follows: DAMVIQNPRYQVTQFGKPVTLSCSQTLNHNVMYWYQQKSSQAPKLLFHYYDKDFNNEADTPDNFQSRRPNTSFCFLDIRSPGLGDTAMYLCATRGTGVFSNNEQFFGPGTRLTVL.

The sample holds one count of this clone. The chain recombines TRBV7-3 with TRBJ2-2, with D perhaps TRBD2 (5 bases). Trimming took 6 bases from V and 5 from J, leaving 10 bases between them. This CDR3 region has 13 residues. Germline CDR1 SGHTA, CDR2 FQGTGA. This CDR3 is CASRQTGTGELFF. CDR3 DNA: TGTGCCAGCAGACAAACGGGAACCGGGGAGCTGTTTTTT. The full variable domain, completed using reference TRBV7-3 and TRBJ2-2, is GAGVSQTPSNKVTEKGKYVELRCDPISGHTALYWYRQSLGQGPEFLIYFQGTGAADDSGLPNDRFFAVRPEGSVSTLKIQRTERGDSAVYLCASRQTGTGELFFGEGSRLTVL.